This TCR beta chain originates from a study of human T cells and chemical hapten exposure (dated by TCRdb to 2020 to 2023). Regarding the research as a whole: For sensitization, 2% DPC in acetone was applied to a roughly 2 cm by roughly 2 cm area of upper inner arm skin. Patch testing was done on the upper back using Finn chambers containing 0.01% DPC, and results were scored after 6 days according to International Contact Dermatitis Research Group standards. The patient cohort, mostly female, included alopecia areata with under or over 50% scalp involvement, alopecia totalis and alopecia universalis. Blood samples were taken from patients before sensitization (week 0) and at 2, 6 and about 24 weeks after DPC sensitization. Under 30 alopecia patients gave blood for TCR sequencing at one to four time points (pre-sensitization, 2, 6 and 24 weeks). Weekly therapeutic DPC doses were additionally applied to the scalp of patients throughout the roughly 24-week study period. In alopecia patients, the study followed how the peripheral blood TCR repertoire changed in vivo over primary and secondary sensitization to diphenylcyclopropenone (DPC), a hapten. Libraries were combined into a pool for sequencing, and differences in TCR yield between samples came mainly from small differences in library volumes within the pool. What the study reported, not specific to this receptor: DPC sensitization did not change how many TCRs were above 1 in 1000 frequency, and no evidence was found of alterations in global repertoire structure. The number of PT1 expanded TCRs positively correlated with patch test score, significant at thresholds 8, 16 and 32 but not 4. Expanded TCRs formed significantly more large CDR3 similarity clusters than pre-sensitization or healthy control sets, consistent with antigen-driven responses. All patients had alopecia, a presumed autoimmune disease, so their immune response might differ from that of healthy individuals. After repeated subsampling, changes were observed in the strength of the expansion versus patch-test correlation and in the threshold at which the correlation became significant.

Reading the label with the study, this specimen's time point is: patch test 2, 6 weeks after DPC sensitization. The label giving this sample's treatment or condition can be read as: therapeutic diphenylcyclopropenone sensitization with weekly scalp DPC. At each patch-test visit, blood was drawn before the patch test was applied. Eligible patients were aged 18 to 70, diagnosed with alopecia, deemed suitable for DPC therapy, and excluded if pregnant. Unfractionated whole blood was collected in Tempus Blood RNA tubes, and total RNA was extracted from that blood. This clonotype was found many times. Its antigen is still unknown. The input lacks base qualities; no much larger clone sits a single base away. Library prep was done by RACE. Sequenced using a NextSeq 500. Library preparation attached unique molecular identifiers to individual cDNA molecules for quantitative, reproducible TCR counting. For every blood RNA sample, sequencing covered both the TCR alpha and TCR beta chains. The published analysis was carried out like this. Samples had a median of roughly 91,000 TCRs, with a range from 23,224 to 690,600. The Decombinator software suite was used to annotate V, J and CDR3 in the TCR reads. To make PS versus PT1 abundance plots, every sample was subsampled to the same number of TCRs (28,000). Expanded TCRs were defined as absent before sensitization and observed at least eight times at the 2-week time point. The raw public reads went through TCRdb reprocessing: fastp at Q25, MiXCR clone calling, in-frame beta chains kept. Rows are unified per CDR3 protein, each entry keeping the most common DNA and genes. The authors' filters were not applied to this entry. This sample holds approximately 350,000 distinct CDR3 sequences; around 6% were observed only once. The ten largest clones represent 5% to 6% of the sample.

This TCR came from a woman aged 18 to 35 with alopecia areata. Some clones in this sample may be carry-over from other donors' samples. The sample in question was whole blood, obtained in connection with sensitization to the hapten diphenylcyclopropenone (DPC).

The DNA sequence is given as TGTGCCATCAGCAACAGCCGGGGGAACTATGGCTACACCTTC. Translated, this is CAISNSRGNYGYTF. The chain was built from TRBV10-3 and TRBJ1-2; the D gene is perhaps TRBD1, from 5 matching bases. The germline V gene sets CDR1 to ENHRY and CDR2 to SYGVKD. Deletion took 6 bases off V and 2 bases off J, with a span of 13 bases between the germline ends. The CDR3, cysteine through phenylalanine, is 14 amino acids long. The entry retains the CDR3 DNA only, 42 bases that are in frame from base 1.